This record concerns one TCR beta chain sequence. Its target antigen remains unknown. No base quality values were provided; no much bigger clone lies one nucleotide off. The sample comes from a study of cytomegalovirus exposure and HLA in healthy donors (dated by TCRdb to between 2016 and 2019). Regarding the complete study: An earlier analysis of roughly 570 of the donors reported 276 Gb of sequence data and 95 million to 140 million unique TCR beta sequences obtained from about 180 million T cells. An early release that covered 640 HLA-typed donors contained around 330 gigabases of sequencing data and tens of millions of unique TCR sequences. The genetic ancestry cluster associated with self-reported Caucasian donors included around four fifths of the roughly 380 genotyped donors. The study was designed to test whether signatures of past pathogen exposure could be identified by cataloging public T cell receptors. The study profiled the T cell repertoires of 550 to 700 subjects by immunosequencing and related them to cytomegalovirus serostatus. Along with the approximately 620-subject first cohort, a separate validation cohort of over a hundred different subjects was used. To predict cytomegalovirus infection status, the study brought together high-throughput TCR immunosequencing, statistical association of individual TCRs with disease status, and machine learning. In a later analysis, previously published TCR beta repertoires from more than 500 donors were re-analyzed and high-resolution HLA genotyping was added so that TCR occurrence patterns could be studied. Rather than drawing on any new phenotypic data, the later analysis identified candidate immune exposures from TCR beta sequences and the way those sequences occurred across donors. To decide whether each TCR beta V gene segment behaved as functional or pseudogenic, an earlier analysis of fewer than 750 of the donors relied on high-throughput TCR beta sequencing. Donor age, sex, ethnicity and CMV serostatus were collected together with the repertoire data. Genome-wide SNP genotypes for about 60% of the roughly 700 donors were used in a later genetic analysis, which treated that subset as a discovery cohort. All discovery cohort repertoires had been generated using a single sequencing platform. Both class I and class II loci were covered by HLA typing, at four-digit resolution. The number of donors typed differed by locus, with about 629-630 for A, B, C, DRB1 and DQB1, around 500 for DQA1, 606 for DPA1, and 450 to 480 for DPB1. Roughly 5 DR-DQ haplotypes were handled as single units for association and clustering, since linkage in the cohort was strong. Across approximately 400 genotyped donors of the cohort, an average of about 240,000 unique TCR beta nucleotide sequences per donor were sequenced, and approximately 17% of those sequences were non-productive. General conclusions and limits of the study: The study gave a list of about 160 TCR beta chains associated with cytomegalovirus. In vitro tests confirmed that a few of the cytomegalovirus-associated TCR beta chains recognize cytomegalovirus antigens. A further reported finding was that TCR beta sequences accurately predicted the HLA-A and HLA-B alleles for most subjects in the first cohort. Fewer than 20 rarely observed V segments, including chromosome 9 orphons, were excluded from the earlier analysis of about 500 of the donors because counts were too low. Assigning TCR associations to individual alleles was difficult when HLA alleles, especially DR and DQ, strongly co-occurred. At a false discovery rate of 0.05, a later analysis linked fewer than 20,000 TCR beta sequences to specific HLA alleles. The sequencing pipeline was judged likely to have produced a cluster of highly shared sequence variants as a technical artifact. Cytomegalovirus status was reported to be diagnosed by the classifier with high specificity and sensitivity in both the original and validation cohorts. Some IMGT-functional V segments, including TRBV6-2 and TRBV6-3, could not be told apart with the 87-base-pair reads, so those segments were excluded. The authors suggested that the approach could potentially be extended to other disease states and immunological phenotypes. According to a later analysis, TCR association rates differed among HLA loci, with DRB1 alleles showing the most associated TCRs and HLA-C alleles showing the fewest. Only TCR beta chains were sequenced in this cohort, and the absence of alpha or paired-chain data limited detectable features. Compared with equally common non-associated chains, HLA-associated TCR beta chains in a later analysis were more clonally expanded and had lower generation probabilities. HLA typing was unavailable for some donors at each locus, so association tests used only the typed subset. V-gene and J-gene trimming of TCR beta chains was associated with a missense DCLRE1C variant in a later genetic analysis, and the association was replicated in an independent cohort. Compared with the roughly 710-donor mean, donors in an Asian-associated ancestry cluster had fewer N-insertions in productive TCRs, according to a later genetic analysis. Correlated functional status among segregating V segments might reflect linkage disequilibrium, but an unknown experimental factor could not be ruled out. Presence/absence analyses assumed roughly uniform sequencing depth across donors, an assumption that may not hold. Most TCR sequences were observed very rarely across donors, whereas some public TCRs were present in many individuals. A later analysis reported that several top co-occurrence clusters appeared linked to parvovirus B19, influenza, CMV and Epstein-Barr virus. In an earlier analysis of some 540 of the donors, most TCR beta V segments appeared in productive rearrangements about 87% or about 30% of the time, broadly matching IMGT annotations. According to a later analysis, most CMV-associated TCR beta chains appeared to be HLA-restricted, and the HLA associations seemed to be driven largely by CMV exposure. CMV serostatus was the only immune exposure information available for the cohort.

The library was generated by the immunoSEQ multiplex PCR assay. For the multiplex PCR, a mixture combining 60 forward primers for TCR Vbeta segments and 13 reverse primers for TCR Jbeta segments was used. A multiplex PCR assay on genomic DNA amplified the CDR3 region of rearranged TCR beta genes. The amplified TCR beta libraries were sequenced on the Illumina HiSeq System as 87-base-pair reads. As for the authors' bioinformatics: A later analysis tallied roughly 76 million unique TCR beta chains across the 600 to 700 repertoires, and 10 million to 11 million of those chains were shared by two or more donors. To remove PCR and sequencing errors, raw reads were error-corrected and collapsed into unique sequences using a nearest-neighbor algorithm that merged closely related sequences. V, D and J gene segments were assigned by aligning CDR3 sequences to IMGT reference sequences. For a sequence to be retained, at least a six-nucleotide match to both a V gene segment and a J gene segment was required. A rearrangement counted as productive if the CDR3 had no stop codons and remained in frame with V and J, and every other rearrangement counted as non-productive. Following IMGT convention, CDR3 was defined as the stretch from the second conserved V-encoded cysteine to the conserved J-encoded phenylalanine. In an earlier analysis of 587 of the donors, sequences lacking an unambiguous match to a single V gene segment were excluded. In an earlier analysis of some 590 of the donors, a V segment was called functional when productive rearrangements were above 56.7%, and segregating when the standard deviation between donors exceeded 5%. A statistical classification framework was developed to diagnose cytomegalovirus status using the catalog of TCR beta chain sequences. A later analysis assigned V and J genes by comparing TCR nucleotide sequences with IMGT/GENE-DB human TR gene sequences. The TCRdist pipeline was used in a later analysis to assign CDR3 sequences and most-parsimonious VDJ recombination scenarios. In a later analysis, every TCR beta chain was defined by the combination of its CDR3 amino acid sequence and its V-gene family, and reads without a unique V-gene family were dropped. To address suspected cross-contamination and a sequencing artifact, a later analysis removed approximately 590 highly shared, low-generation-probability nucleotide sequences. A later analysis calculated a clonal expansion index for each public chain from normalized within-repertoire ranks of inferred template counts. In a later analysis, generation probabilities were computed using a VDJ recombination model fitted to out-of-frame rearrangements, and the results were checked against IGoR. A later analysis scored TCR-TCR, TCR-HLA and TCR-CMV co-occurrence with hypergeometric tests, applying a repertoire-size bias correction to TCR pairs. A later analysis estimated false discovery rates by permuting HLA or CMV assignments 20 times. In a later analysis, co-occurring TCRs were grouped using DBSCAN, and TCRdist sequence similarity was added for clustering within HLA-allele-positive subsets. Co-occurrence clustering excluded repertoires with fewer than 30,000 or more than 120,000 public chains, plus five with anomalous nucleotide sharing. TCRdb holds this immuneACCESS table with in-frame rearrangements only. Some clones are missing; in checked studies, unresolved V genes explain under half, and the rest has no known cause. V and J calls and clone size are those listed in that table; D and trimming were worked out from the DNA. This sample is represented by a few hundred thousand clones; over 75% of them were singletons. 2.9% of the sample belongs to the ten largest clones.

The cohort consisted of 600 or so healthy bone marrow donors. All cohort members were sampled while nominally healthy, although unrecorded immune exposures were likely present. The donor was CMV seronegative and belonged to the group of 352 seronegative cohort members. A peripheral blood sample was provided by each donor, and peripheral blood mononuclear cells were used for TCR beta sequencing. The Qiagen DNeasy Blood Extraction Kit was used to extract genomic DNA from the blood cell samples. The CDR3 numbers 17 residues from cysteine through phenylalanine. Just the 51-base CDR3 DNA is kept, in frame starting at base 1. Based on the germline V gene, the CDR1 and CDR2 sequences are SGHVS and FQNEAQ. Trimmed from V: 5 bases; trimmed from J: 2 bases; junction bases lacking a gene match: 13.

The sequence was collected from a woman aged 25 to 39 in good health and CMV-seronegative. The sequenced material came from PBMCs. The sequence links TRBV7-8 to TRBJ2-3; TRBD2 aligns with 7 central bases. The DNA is TGTGCCAGCAGCCAAGGCCCCAGCGGGATATTCACAGATACGCAGTATTTT. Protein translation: CASSQGPSGIFTDTQYF.